This T cell receptor (beta chain) was retrieved from a study of cytomegalovirus exposure and HLA in healthy donors. About the study: Of the donors genotyped, approximately 430 in all, 80% to 85% fell in the Caucasian-associated ancestry cluster. Study conclusions and caveats: In a later analysis, a missense DCLRE1C variant was linked to TCR beta V- and J-gene trimming. Most CMV-associated TCR beta chains were later found to appear HLA-restricted.

The CDR3 has 16 residues. V was trimmed by 1 base and J by 1 base, leaving 13 bases between them. Looked up from germline, CDR1 is SGHTA and CDR2 is FQGNSA. With respect to this clone: What it binds is unknown.

The PCR employed 60 Vbeta primers together with 13 Jbeta primers. Libraries were prepared by immunoSEQ multiplex PCR; TCRdb keeps only in-frame clonotypes and omits some of them. The data show about 160,000 clones, with about 72% seen just once and 1.3% to 1.5% held by the top ten. This TCR was recovered from a man in his 60s in good health and CMV-seronegative. Sequencing input: PBMCs. V is TRBV7-2 and J is TRBJ1-1; tentative D call: TRBD1 (5 bases). The CDR3 protein is CASSLEHRTPNTEAFF. CDR3 coding DNA: TGTGCCAGCAGCTTAGAGCACAGGACACCGAACACTGAAGCTTTCTTT.